The entry below describes one T cell receptor (beta chain). Its antigen remains unknown. This entry is derived from a study of T-cell memory formation after mild COVID-19. The study's findings and limits: CD4+ bias marked clones expanding day 15 to 37, unlike balanced contracting clones. Of the contracting clones, CD4+ ones lay mainly in CM and EM, and CD8+ ones in EMRA. A subset of responding clones appeared in pre-infection memory, suggesting cross-reactive memory joined.

TCR alpha and TCR beta cDNA libraries carrying sample barcodes and UMIs came from 5'RACE with constant-segment primers. TCRdb re-called the 5' RACE reads with MiXCR, one entry per CDR3 protein. The sample contains around 300,000 distinct CDR3 sequences, 15% to 20% of which appear only once. The sequencing input was PBMCs or a T cell subset sorted from them (not recorded which). The clonotype was recovered from a man between 18 and 29 years old who had mild COVID-19 (a few samples of this study predate the infection). Cell type and time point are not known.

This chain's CDR3 is CASSRIYDRYGYTF. As DNA, the CDR3 is TGTGCCAGCAGTCGCATCTATGATCGCTATGGCTACACCTTC. V usage is TRBV27 and J usage is TRBJ1-2; D gene uncertain. In germline, CDR1 is MNHEY, CDR2 SMNVEV (reference sequence). The CDR3 runs 14 residues. The V and J ends lost 5 bases and 4 bases respectively, with 14 bases between them.